A selection of T cell receptor beta chains follows, all from one sample in a study of blood T cell repertoires in COVID-19. Profiled with immunoSEQ multiplex PCR; TCRdb holds only in-frame clones, not every one. The sample holds more than 200,000 clones, approximately 86% seen once. Sequenced sample: peripheral blood. These receptors all stem from a man younger than 45 with active or convalescent COVID-19. CDR3s include the opening cysteine and the closing phenylalanine or tryptophan. The D gene is left open where the match is weak. Clone size, where shown, is once, few, many, or a class for clones that have expanded.

>TRBJ2-1|TRBV6-5|NA|NA
TGTGCCAGCAGTTCCCGGACCTCCGGGGTGTATGAGCAGTTCTTC
CASSSRTSGVYEQFF
>TRBJ1-4|TRBV5-1|NA|NA
TGCGCCAGCAGCTCGGACAGAGCCAATGAAAAACTGTTTTTT
CASSSDRANEKLFF
>TRBJ1-5|TRBV28|TRBD1|NA
TGTGCCAGCAAGAAGGACAGGGGGTCGCCCCAGCATTTT
CASKKDRGSPQHF
>TRBJ2-3|TRBV9|TRBD1|NA
TGTGCCAGCAGCGCCCGGACAGGGGATGGCACAGATACGCAGTATTTT
CASSARTGDGTDTQYF
>TRBJ2-5|TRBV5-1|NA|NA
TGCGCCAGCAGCGACGGACTGGGCCGGGGGGAGACCCAGTACTTC
CASSDGLGRGETQYF
>TRBJ1-5|TRBV13|NA|NA
TGTGCCAGCAGCTCCACAGGGACGGATCAGCCCCAGCATTTT
CASSSTGTDQPQHF
>TRBJ1-2|TRBV7-6|TRBD1|NA
TGTGCCAGCAGCATGGGACAGGGTCTAAGCTACACCTTC
CASSMGQGLSYTF
>TRBJ2-1|TRBV5-4|NA|NA
TGTGCCAGCAGCGCGTACAATGAGCAGTTCTTC
CASSAYNEQFF
>TRBJ1-6|TRBV12-1|NA|NA
TGTGCCAGCAGCTTTCAGGGGGCAAGGAATTCACCCCTCCACTTT
CASSFQGARNSPLHF
>TRBJ1-1|TRBV30|NA|NA
TGTGCCCGAGACCAAGGGGTGAACACTGAAGCTTTCTTT
CARDQGVNTEAFF
>TRBJ1-1|TRBV25-1|NA|NA
TGTGCCAGCAGCCGAGGGGGGAGGGCCACTGAAGCTTTCTTT
CASSRGGRATEAFF
>TRBJ2-7|TRBV11-2|NA|NA
TGTGCCAGCAGCTTGGCCGGGGTATACGAGCAGTACTTC
CASSLAGVYEQYF
>TRBJ2-3|TRBV2|TRBD1|NA
TGTGCCAGCATATTACCGGGACAGGGGGTTATATTCGACACAGATACGCAGTATTTT
CASILPGQGVIFDTDTQYF
>TRBJ2-7|TRBV6-2/TRBV6-3|TRBD2|NA
TGTGCCAGCAGTTACAGCGGGGGGATGTACGAGCAGTACTTC
CASSYSGGMYEQYF
>TRBJ2-2|TRBV16|TRBD1|NA
TGTGCCAGCAGCCATAGACAGGGGGACACCGGGGAGCTGTTTTTT
CASSHRQGDTGELFF
>TRBJ2-3|TRBV11-2|NA|once
TGTGCCAGCAGCTCCCAGGTCGAGGATACGCAGTATTTT
CASSSQVEDTQYF
>TRBJ2-7|TRBV7-2|NA|few
TGTGCCAGCAGCACAATCACTCGGGGATTCTACGAGCAGTACTTC
CASSTITRGFYEQYF
>TRBJ2-5|TRBV2|NA|NA
TGTGCCAGCAGTAACGGGTACCAAGAGACCCAGTACTTC
CASSNGYQETQYF
>TRBJ2-3|TRBV7-9|TRBD1|NA
TGTGCCAGCAGCCCCAGCGACAGGGTACCCACAGATACGCAGTATTTT
CASSPSDRVPTDTQYF
>TRBJ2-5|TRBV3-1/TRBV3-2|TRBD2|NA
TGTGCCAGCAGCCCTTGGACTAGCGGCCCCAAGACCCAGTACTTC
CASSPWTSGPKTQYF
>TRBJ1-6|TRBV11-2|NA|few
TGTGCCAGCAGCTTAGCCCCACAGGGAAATTCACCCCTCCACTTT
CASSLAPQGNSPLHF
>TRBJ2-1|TRBV4-2|NA|NA
TGTGCCAGCAGCCAAGATCGCAATGAGCAGTTCTTC
CASSQDRNEQFF
>TRBJ2-1|TRBV27|NA|NA
TGTGCCAGCAGTCCGACCGATCAGGGATTCAATGAGCAGTTCTTC
CASSPTDQGFNEQFF
>TRBJ1-1|TRBV6-5|TRBD1|NA
TGTGCCAGCAGTTACAGGGGGCGCGACACTGAAGCTTTCTTT
CASSYRGRDTEAFF
>TRBJ2-3|TRBV5-8|TRBD1|NA
TGTGCCAGCAGCTTGTTAGGACAGGGGGCGACAGATACGCAGTATTTT
CASSLLGQGATDTQYF
>TRBJ2-2|TRBV5-1|NA|NA
TGCGCCAGCAGCTTGGCAGGGTATGAATCCGGGGAGCTGTTTTTT
CASSLAGYESGELFF
>TRBJ2-5|TRBV21-1|NA|once
TGTGCCAGCAGCAGGGACTTCCCGGGCGGGGAGACCCAGTACTTC
CASSRDFPGGETQYF
>TRBJ1-2|TRBV6-5|NA|NA
TGTGCCAGCAGTTACGCCTCAGGGGCAGGCGGCTATGGCTACACCTTC
CASSYASGAGGYGYTF
>TRBJ2-5|TRBV6-5|NA|NA
TGTGCCAGCAGTTACTCCCCCGGTGGGACCCAGTACTTC
CASSYSPGGTQYF
>TRBJ2-4|TRBV6-6|NA|NA
TGTGCCAGCAGCTCTGGGGACACCTTATGGGACATTCAGTACTTC
CASSSGDTLWDIQYF
>TRBJ1-1|TRBV27|NA|NA
TGTGCCAGCAGTTCCCCTCGCACTGCCAACACTGAAGCTTTCTTT
CASSSPRTANTEAFF
>TRBJ2-3|TRBV15|TRBD2|once
TGTGCCACCAGCAGCGAGACGGGGGGAACCACAGATACGCAGTATTTT
CATSSETGGTTDTQYF
>TRBJ2-2|TRBV19|NA|NA
TGTGCCGGGCGGGAGACAGGTGACACCGGGGAGCTGTTTTTT
CAGRETGDTGELFF
>TRBJ1-6|TRBV7-9|NA|NA
TGTGCCAGCAGCTCGACGACAGAGAGCTCCTATAATTCACCCCTCCACTTT
CASSSTTESSYNSPLHF
>TRBJ2-1|TRBV11-1|NA|NA
TGTGCCAGCAGCCCTGCGGGCCATTCCCCTTACAATGAGCAGTTCTTC
CASSPAGHSPYNEQFF
>TRBJ2-1|TRBV10-3|TRBD2|NA
TGTGCCATCAGTGAGTCGAGCGGGGGGGGAAATGAGCAGTTCTTC
CAISESSGGGNEQFF
>TRBJ2-5|TRBV5-1|TRBD1|NA
TGCGCCAGCAGCTTACCGGGACAGGGGGCCCAAGAGACCCAGTACTTC
CASSLPGQGAQETQYF
>TRBJ1-4|TRBV7-9|NA|NA
TGTGCCAGCAGCCCATCGGACAGAAAACTGTTTTTT
CASSPSDRKLFF
>TRBJ1-5|TRBV24-1|NA|NA
TGTGCCACCCGCGAAGCAGCTGGACGGGAGTTGGCCCAGCATTTT
CATREAAGRELAQHF
>TRBJ1-2|TRBV14|NA|NA
TGTGCCAGCAGCCGCCTCGGGACACTTACTAACTATGGCTACACCTTC
CASSRLGTLTNYGYTF
>TRBJ2-7|TRBV25-1|NA|NA
TGTGCCAGCAGGGCGGTTAGCAGTCCCTACGAGCAGTACTTC
CASRAVSSPYEQYF
>TRBJ2-2|TRBV11-3|NA|NA
TGTGCCAGCAGCGGGACTTCGAACACCGGGGAGCTGTTTTTT
CASSGTSNTGELFF
>TRBJ1-2|TRBV2|NA|NA
TGTGCCAGCAGCAAGGACACGTCCTCAGGTGGCTACACCTTC
CASSKDTSSGGYTF
>TRBJ1-2|TRBV4-1|NA|NA
TGCGCCAGCAGCCAAGAAAGAGCCAGCGATGGCTACACCTTC
CASSQERASDGYTF
>TRBJ2-3|TRBV5-1|TRBD1|NA
TGCGCCAGCAGCTTGAGACAGGGGGCAGATACGCAGTATTTT
CASSLRQGADTQYF
>TRBJ2-3|TRBV18|TRBD2|NA
TGTGCCAGCTCACAAACTAGCGGGGGAAGCACAGATACGCAGTATTTT
CASSQTSGGSTDTQYF
>TRBJ1-6|TRBV27|NA|NA
TGTGCCAGCAGTTTGGGCTATCCAGAATTCTCACCCCTCCACTTT
CASSLGYPEFSPLHF
>TRBJ2-7|TRBV6-6|TRBD2|NA
TGTGCCAGCAGCCCTAGCGGCCTAAGCTCCTACGAGCAGTACTTC
CASSPSGLSSYEQYF